This T cell receptor (beta chain) was sequenced for a study of shared clonotypes between healthy human individuals. Recent vaccinations or acute infections were absent in the healthy HIV-negative adult donors. This CDR3 has 15 residues. The germline V gene has CDR1 MNHEY and CDR2 SMNVEV (reference sequence). V gave up 4 bases and J gave up 6 bases; unmatched junction bases: 9. TCRdb's table, derived via immunoSEQ multiplex PCR, lists solely in-frame clones and lacks some. The sample has about 520,000 clones; about 96% are singletons. V gene TRBV27 combines with J gene TRBJ1-5; 7 bases are shared with TRBD1. This TCR derives from a woman aged 25 to 45 in good health. Sequencing was performed on naive CD4+ T cells sorted from blood. Stated subset: CD45RA+ positively selected. CDR3 nucleotides: TGTGCCAGCAGTTATCGTGGAGGGGGCAGTCAGCCCCAGCATTTT. Amino acid sequence: CASSYRGGGSQPQHF.